A selection of T cell receptor beta chains follows, all from one sample in a study of beta chain features in type 1 diabetes. The repertoire was sequenced with immunoSEQ multiplex PCR; TCRdb's copy has only in-frame clones and lacks some. This table holds around 300,000 clones, 14% found once. Sequencing was carried out using central memory CD4+ T cells from blood. The source is a man aged 25-40 years in good health. CDR3s include the opening cysteine and the closing phenylalanine or tryptophan. A D gene is named only where the DNA matches it firmly. Some rows mark clone size as missing; the rest say once, few, many or name a class of expanded clone.

J gene: TRBJ2-1; CDR3 length: 14; V gene: TRBV5-4; clone size: .; D gene: TRBD2; CDR3 protein: CASSQVWEGDEQFF; CDR3 DNA: TGTGCCAGCAGCCAAGTGTGGGAGGGCGATGAGCAGTTCTTC
J gene: TRBJ2-3; CDR3 length: 15; V gene: TRBV7-2; clone size: few; D gene: .; CDR3 protein: CASSSWPANTDTQYF; CDR3 DNA: TGTGCCAGCAGCTCTTGGCCCGCAAACACAGATACGCAGTATTTT
J gene: TRBJ2-2; CDR3 length: 13; V gene: TRBV11-2; clone size: few; D gene: .; CDR3 protein: CASSFGVTGELFF; CDR3 DNA: TGTGCCAGCAGCTTTGGTGTCACCGGGGAGCTGTTTTTT
J gene: TRBJ1-1; CDR3 length: 13; V gene: TRBV6-6; clone size: .; D gene: .; CDR3 protein: CASSSQVNTEAFF; CDR3 DNA: TGTGCCAGCAGTTCCCAGGTGAACACTGAAGCTTTCTTT
J gene: TRBJ2-1; CDR3 length: 16; V gene: TRBV7-2; clone size: .; D gene: .; CDR3 protein: CASSLGGAVIWDEQFF; CDR3 DNA: TGTGCCAGCAGCTTAGGCGGAGCGGTTATTTGGGATGAGCAGTTCTTC
J gene: TRBJ2-3; CDR3 length: 17; V gene: TRBV23-1; clone size: .; D gene: TRBD2; CDR3 protein: CASRRGLAGDLTDTQYF; CDR3 DNA: TGCGCCAGCAGACGCGGACTAGCGGGGGACCTCACAGATACGCAGTATTTT
J gene: TRBJ1-5; CDR3 length: 13; V gene: TRBV4-2; clone size: .; D gene: .; CDR3 protein: CASSLRQGQPQHF; CDR3 DNA: TGTGCCAGCAGCCTAAGGCAGGGACAGCCCCAGCATTTT
J gene: TRBJ2-1; CDR3 length: 15; V gene: TRBV18; clone size: .; D gene: .; CDR3 protein: CASSPMSGDYNEQFF; CDR3 DNA: TGTGCCAGCTCACCTATGTCCGGGGACTACAATGAGCAGTTCTTC
J gene: TRBJ1-1; CDR3 length: 14; V gene: TRBV7-9; clone size: .; D gene: .; CDR3 protein: CASSLATGGTEAFF; CDR3 DNA: TGTGCCAGCAGCTTAGCTACGGGGGGGACTGAAGCTTTCTTT
J gene: TRBJ2-1; CDR3 length: 14; V gene: TRBV5-4; clone size: few; D gene: TRBD2; CDR3 protein: CASSLDLAGGPKVF; CDR3 DNA: TGTGCCAGCAGCTTGGACCTAGCGGGGGGTCCTAAGGTCTTC
J gene: TRBJ2-5; CDR3 length: 14; V gene: TRBV25-1; clone size: few; D gene: .; CDR3 protein: CASSGPWRQETQYF; CDR3 DNA: TGTGCCAGCAGTGGCCCCTGGAGGCAAGAGACCCAGTACTTC
J gene: TRBJ2-7; CDR3 length: 15; V gene: TRBV12-5; clone size: .; D gene: .; CDR3 protein: CASGFDRSSSYEQYF; CDR3 DNA: TGTGCTAGTGGTTTTGACAGGAGTAGCTCCTACGAGCAGTACTTC
J gene: TRBJ2-2; CDR3 length: 14; V gene: TRBV25-1; clone size: .; D gene: .; CDR3 protein: CASSLLALAGELFF; CDR3 DNA: TGTGCCAGCAGCCTCCTGGCCTTGGCCGGGGAGCTGTTTTTT
J gene: TRBJ2-1; CDR3 length: 15; V gene: TRBV11-2; clone size: few; D gene: TRBD2; CDR3 protein: CASRQSGVFYNEQFF; CDR3 DNA: TGTGCCAGCCGCCAGAGCGGGGTCTTCTACAATGAGCAGTTCTTC
J gene: TRBJ2-2; CDR3 length: 15; V gene: TRBV7-2; clone size: few; D gene: .; CDR3 protein: CASSPSNSNTGELFF; CDR3 DNA: TGTGCCAGCAGCCCTAGCAATTCGAACACCGGGGAGCTGTTTTTT
J gene: TRBJ1-3; CDR3 length: 14; V gene: TRBV7-2; clone size: few; D gene: .; CDR3 protein: CASSLPSSGNTIYF; CDR3 DNA: TGTGCCAGCAGCTTACCGAGCTCTGGAAACACCATATATTTT
J gene: TRBJ2-3; CDR3 length: 18; V gene: TRBV4-1; clone size: .; D gene: TRBD2; CDR3 protein: CASSQEMASGREADTQYF; CDR3 DNA: TGCGCCAGCAGCCAAGAGATGGCTAGCGGGAGGGAGGCAGATACGCAGTATTTT
J gene: TRBJ2-5; CDR3 length: 14; V gene: TRBV11-1; clone size: few; D gene: .; CDR3 protein: CASRDLRGRETQYF; CDR3 DNA: TGTGCCAGCAGGGACCTCCGGGGCCGGGAGACCCAGTACTTC
J gene: TRBJ2-1; CDR3 length: 13; V gene: TRBV27; clone size: few; D gene: TRBD2; CDR3 protein: CASGERGNNEQFF; CDR3 DNA: TGTGCCAGCGGGGAGCGGGGGAACAATGAGCAGTTCTTC
J gene: TRBJ1-2; CDR3 length: 15; V gene: TRBV27; clone size: few; D gene: .; CDR3 protein: CASSPPGGGFRGYTF; CDR3 DNA: TGTGCCAGCAGCCCTCCGGGAGGCGGGTTTAGGGGCTACACCTTC
J gene: TRBJ2-5; CDR3 length: 13; V gene: TRBV18; clone size: many; D gene: .; CDR3 protein: CATSIGREETQYF; CDR3 DNA: TGTGCCACCTCCATCGGACGCGAAGAGACCCAGTACTTC
J gene: TRBJ2-7; CDR3 length: 17; V gene: TRBV4-1; clone size: few; D gene: TRBD2; CDR3 protein: CASSQEILAGGTREQYF; CDR3 DNA: TGCGCCAGCAGCCAAGAAATCCTAGCGGGGGGGACCCGCGAGCAGTACTTC
J gene: TRBJ2-7; CDR3 length: 16; V gene: TRBV19; clone size: .; D gene: .; CDR3 protein: CASSRLPGPSSYEQYF; CDR3 DNA: TGTGCCAGTAGTAGGTTGCCGGGACCAAGCTCCTACGAGCAGTACTTC
J gene: TRBJ1-1; CDR3 length: 18; V gene: TRBV4-1; clone size: .; D gene: TRBD1; CDR3 protein: CASSHFPPGQRMNTEAFF; CDR3 DNA: TGCGCCAGCAGCCATTTCCCCCCGGGACAGCGGATGAACACTGAAGCTTTCTTT
J gene: TRBJ2-7; CDR3 length: 16; V gene: TRBV7-6; clone size: .; D gene: .; CDR3 protein: CASTTAVGPSSYEQYF; CDR3 DNA: TGTGCCAGCACCACAGCGGTAGGGCCTAGCTCCTACGAGCAGTACTTC
J gene: TRBJ2-7; CDR3 length: 13; V gene: TRBV5-6; clone size: .; D gene: TRBD1; CDR3 protein: CASCGTGCYEQYF; CDR3 DNA: TGTGCCAGCTGTGGGACAGGGTGCTACGAGCAGTACTTC
J gene: TRBJ2-2; CDR3 length: 15; V gene: TRBV19; clone size: many; D gene: .; CDR3 protein: CASSIVLRGTGELFF; CDR3 DNA: TGTGCCAGTAGTATAGTGCTAAGAGGGACCGGGGAGCTGTTTTTT
J gene: TRBJ1-6; CDR3 length: 12; V gene: TRBV5-4; clone size: few; D gene: .; CDR3 protein: CASSLNNSPLHF; CDR3 DNA: TGTGCCAGCAGCTTGAATAATTCACCCCTCCACTTT
J gene: TRBJ2-6; CDR3 length: 14; V gene: TRBV11-2; clone size: few; D gene: .; CDR3 protein: CASSQSTRANVLTF; CDR3 DNA: TGTGCCAGCAGCCAATCTACTCGGGCCAACGTCCTGACTTTC
J gene: TRBJ2-2; CDR3 length: 14; V gene: TRBV10-3; clone size: .; D gene: TRBD1; CDR3 protein: CATGTVLNTGELFF; CDR3 DNA: TGTGCCACCGGGACAGTTTTGAACACCGGGGAGCTGTTTTTT
J gene: TRBJ2-1; CDR3 length: 15; V gene: TRBV6-5; clone size: few; D gene: TRBD2; CDR3 protein: CASSYRLAGHNEQFF; CDR3 DNA: TGTGCCAGCAGTTATCGACTAGCGGGGCATAATGAGCAGTTCTTC
J gene: TRBJ2-6; CDR3 length: 14; V gene: TRBV25-1; clone size: .; D gene: .; CDR3 protein: CASSFGGLANVLTF; CDR3 DNA: TGTGCCAGCAGTTTCGGAGGACTTGCCAACGTCCTGACTTTC
J gene: TRBJ2-2; CDR3 length: 15; V gene: TRBV5-1; clone size: .; D gene: .; CDR3 protein: CASSLDSPTTGELFF; CDR3 DNA: TGCGCCAGCAGCTTGGACTCGCCAACCACCGGGGAGCTGTTTTTT
J gene: TRBJ1-2; CDR3 length: 18; V gene: TRBV19; clone size: few; D gene: TRBD1; CDR3 protein: CASSTDHRGYLNSEGYTF; CDR3 DNA: TGTGCCAGTAGTACGGACCACAGGGGGTATCTTAATTCGGAAGGCTACACCTTC
J gene: TRBJ1-2; CDR3 length: 12; V gene: TRBV27; clone size: .; D gene: .; CDR3 protein: CATRAEDYGYTF; CDR3 DNA: TGTGCCACCAGGGCGGAGGACTATGGCTACACCTTC
J gene: TRBJ2-2; CDR3 length: 15; V gene: TRBV7-9; clone size: .; D gene: .; CDR3 protein: CASSSQGADTGELFF; CDR3 DNA: TGTGCCAGCAGCTCGCAGGGCGCGGACACCGGGGAGCTGTTTTTT